The 10 T cell receptor beta chains given below trace back to one sample, sequenced in a study of beta chain features in type 1 diabetes. The study reverse transcribed the entire isolated RNA, so it sequenced expressed TCRB transcripts. Generated by immunoSEQ multiplex PCR, the TCRdb table keeps only in-frame clones and is missing some. The profile covers around 300,000 clones, with 12% to 15% appearing a single time and approximately 7% taken by the ten largest. Sequences were obtained from central memory CD4+ T cells from blood. These receptors originate from a man aged 25-45 years in good health.

This clone was observed a few times. The rearrangement links TRBV6-1 to TRBJ2-5, with D perhaps matching TRBD1 or TRBD2 (6 bases each). This CDR3 contains 14 residues. Trimming shortened V by 0 bases and J by 8 bases, and 13 bases separated the two germline ends. Germline V gives CDR1 MNHNS, CDR2 SASEGT. CDR3 region: CASSEAVQGLTQYF. CDR3 sequence (DNA): TGTGCCAGCAGTGAAGCGGTACAGGGACTTACCCAGTACTTC.

This clone was counted ten times or more. V usage is TRBV21-1 and J usage is TRBJ1-5; TRBD1 is the table's D call, not checked against the DNA. TRBV21-1 is given as a pseudogene. The CDR3 has 16 amino acids. CDR3 residues: CASSNGQLYSNQPQHF. CDR3 nucleotides: TGTGCCAGCAGCAATGGACAACTCTATAGCAATCAGCCCCAGCATTTT.

The J gene is TRBJ2-5, the V gene TRBV4-3, with D possibly being TRBD1 (5 bases). V lost 4 bases and J lost 4, with 16 bases in between. Germline V gene data show CDR1 as LGHNA and CDR2 as YSLEER. The CDR3 totals 15 residues. The CDR3 region has the DNA TGCGCCAGCAGCCTAAGCTATGGGGCCGGAGAGACCCAGTACTTC. Encoded protein: CASSLSYGAGETQYF.

This chain joins TRBV11-3 and TRBJ2-5, with no clear D. CDR3 size: 16 residues. V was trimmed by 2 bases and J by 0 bases, leaving 13 bases between them. Germline V CDR1 and CDR2: SGHNT, YENEEA. The CDR3, as DNA: TGTGCCAGCAGCTTAAGTGCGGCGAGCAACCAAGAGACCCAGTACTTC. Its translation: CASSLSAASNQETQYF.

Of note for this clone: A read error may account for a junction end that differs from germline. Other DNA sequences in this specimen translate into the identical CDR3. The chain couples TRBV2 to TRBJ2-5; D remains ambiguous. The CDR3 extends over 10 amino acids. Germline V gene data show CDR1 as SNHLY and CDR2 as FYNNEI. The CDR3 here is CASREETQYF. DNA for the CDR3: TGTGCCAGCAGAGAAGAGACCCAGTACTTC.

This clone was seen only a few times. Other DNA sequences of this sample code for an identical CDR3. The chain has TRBV2 and TRBJ2-6; 7 bases are a match to TRBD2. The CDR3 length is 18 residues. V was pared by 7 bases and J by 2 bases, with 14 bases of the junction left unmatched. CDR1 is SNHLY, CDR2 FYNNEI, per germline. In nucleotides, the CDR3 is TGTGCCAGCACCCCTCGGGCGGGGCGGGGGACTGGGGCCAACGTCCTGACTTTC. This sequence encodes CASTPRAGRGTGANVLTF. Using reference TRBV2 and TRBJ2-6 for the parts outside the CDR3, the full variable domain is EPEVTQTPSHQVTQMGQEVILRCVPISNHLYFYWYRQILGQKVEFLVSFYNNEISEKSEIFDDQFSVERPDGSNFTLKIRSTKLEDSAMYFCASTPRAGRGTGANVLTFGAGSRLTVL.

This chain uses TRBV28 with TRBJ2-1; D gene unclear. The CDR3 extends over 9 amino acids. Per the germline V gene, CDR1 is MDHEN and CDR2 is SYDVKM. V gave up 4 bases and J gave up 9 bases, with 1 base separating them. The CDR3 nucleotides are TGTGCCAGCAGTTCTGAGCAGTTCTTC. It encodes CASSSEQFF.

As to this clone: With only one base between it and a far larger clone, this is likely a read error. This specimen includes other DNA sequences encoding the same CDR3. The V call is TRBV30, the J call TRBJ1-2, with unresolved D. The CDR3 spans 12 residues. In germline, CDR1 is GTSNPN, CDR2 SVGIG (reference sequence). The CDR3 reads CAWSQVNYGYTF. The CDR3 coding sequence is TGTGCCTGGAGTCAAGTGAACTACGGCTACACCTTC. The full variable domain, rest sourced from reference TRBV30 and TRBJ1-2, is SQTIHQWPATLVQPVGSPLSLECTVEGTSNPNLYWYRQAAGRGLQLLFYSVGIGQISSEVPQNLSASRPQDRQFILSSKKLLLSDSGFYLCAWSQVNYGYTFGSGTRLTVV.

This clone was picked up a small number of times. This sequence joins TRBV5-4 and TRBJ2-7, with no clear D. Germline CDR1 and CDR2: SGHNT and YYREEE (reference sequence). Between the trimmed V and J ends, which lost 4 bases and 5 bases, there was a span of 16 bases. This CDR3 has 14 residues. This chain's CDR3 is CASSQQSSSHEQYF. The CDR3 coding sequence is TGTGCCAGCAGCCAACAAAGTTCTTCGCACGAGCAGTACTTC.

This clone has just a few counts. This rearrangement joins TRBV12-5 to TRBJ2-1; unclear D gene. V lost 1 base and J lost 9, with 7 bases in between. Germline assignment: CDR1 LGHNT and CDR2 FRNRAP. The CDR3 extends over 12 amino acids. The CDR3 here is CASGLDTGEQFF. CDR3 DNA: TGTGCTAGTGGTTTGGACACGGGTGAGCAGTTCTTC.